The clone carrying this T cell receptor beta chain turned up a few times. This sample stems from a study of T-cell reconstitution after alpha-beta-depleted transplantation in children. This CDR3 region has 15 residues. Trimming cost V 0 bases and J 4 bases, with 12 bases left between them. Germline V gives CDR1 SGHTA, CDR2 FQGTGA. This sample's TCRbeta library carried unique molecular identifier barcodes. Using its own MiXCR run on the PCR reads, TCRdb lists one record per CDR3 protein. The sample includes about 610,000 distinct CDR3 sequences, more than 9% seen only once; the top ten take approximately 4.1%.

The source of this sequence is a human donor who donated a stem cell graft to a child with acute myeloid leukemia. Sequencing was performed on PBMCs from the stem cell graft donor, taken from the stem cell graft. The chain recombines TRBV7-3 with TRBJ2-5; either TRBD1 or TRBD2 may supply D (6 bases each). For the CDR3, the DNA is TGTGCCAGCAGCTTAACCGGGGGCGTCGCAGAGACCCAGTACTTC. Residues: CASSLTGGVAETQYF.